This T cell receptor (beta chain) was retrieved from a study of T-cell reconstitution after alpha-beta-depleted transplantation in children. Whole-study findings and limits: One year post-transplant, T-cell counts and diversity were largely derived from T cells produced anew. Where alpha-beta T cells came from about two months after transplant was reportedly several hundred expanded graft clones.

Germline V gives CDR1 DFQATT, CDR2 SNEGSKA (reference sequence). The CDR3 extends over 13 amino acids. Trimming stripped 5 bases from V and 4 bases from J, with 11 bases between. With regard to this clonotype: Its antigen is as yet unknown.

The library targeted TCRbeta and was prepared with unique molecular identifiers. TCRdb itself ran the PCR reads through MiXCR, one entry per CDR3 protein. The repertoire consists of 7,000 to 9,500 distinct CDR3 sequences, with roughly a sixth occurring once and the leading ten covering approximately 90%. This sequence originates from a girl under two years old who had a stem cell transplant for combined immunodeficiency, so the T cells may come from the graft donor. The chain links TRBV20-1 to TRBJ1-4; D possibly corresponds to TRBD1 (6 bases). Source: PBMCs, mostly from graft donor cells, taken 60 days after TCRalphabeta/CD19-depleted stem cell transplant. The CDR3 bases are TGCAGTGCTTCAGACAGGTTTAATGAAAAACTGTTTTTT. It is translated as CSASDRFNEKLFF.